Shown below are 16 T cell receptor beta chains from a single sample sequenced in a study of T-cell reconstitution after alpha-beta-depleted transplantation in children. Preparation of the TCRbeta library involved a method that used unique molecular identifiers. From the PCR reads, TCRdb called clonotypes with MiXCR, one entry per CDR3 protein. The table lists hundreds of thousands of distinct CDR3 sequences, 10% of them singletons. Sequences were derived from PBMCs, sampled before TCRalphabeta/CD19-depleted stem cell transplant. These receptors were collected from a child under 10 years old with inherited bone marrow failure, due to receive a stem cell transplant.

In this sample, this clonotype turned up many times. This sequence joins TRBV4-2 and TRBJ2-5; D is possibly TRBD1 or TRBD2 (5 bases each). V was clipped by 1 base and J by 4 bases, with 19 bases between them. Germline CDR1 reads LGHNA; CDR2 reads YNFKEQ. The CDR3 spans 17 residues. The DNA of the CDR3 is TGTGCCAGCAGCCAAGTTCCCCTCCTGGGGGATCGAGAGACCCAGTACTTC. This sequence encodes CASSQVPLLGDRETQYF.

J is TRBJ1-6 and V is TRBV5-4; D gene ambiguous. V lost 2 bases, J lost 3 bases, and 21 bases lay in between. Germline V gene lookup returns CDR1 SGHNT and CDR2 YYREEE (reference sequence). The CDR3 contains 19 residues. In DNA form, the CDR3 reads TGTGCCAGCAGCTTTTGGTTTAGAAGTTCCTCCCACTATAATTCACCCCTCCACTTT. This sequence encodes CASSFWFRSSSHYNSPLHF.

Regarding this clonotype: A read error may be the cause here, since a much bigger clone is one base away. This chain's CDR3 is CARSLGGAEYGYTF. CDR3 in DNA: TGTGCCAGGAGCTTGGGGGGGGCTGAGTATGGCTACACCTTC. This rearrangement joins TRBV5-5 to TRBJ1-2; maybe TRBD1 (6 bases). The V gene's germline CDR1 is SGHKS and CDR2 YYEKEE (reference sequence). The CDR3 runs to 14 residues.

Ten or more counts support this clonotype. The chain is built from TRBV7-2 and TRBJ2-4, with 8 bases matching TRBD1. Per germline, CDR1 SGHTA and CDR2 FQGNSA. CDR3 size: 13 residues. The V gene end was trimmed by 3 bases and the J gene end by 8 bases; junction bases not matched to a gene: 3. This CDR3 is CASSFDRGDIQYF. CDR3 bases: TGTGCCAGCAGCTTCGACAGGGGAGACATTCAGTACTTC.

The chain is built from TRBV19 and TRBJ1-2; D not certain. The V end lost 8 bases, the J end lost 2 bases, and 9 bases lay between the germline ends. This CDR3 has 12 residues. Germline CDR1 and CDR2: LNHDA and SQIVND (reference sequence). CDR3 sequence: CASFRPNYGYTF. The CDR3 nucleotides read TGTGCCAGTTTTCGTCCCAACTATGGCTACACCTTC.

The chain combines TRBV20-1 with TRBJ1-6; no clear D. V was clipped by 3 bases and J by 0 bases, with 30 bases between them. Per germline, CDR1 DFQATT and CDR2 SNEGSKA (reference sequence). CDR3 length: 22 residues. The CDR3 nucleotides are TGCAGTGCTAGGATTCCCATGGAGCAGGACGGAATCTGGGGCTCCTATAATTCACCCCTCCACTTT. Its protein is CSARIPMEQDGIWGSYNSPLHF.

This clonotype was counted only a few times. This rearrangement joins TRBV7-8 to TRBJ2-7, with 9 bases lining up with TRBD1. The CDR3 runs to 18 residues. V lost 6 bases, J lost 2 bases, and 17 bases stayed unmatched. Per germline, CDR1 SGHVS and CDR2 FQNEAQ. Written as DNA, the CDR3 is TGTGCCAGCAGTTGGACAGGGGAGTGGGATGGTCGACCCTACGAGCAGTACTTC. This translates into CASSWTGEWDGRPYEQYF.

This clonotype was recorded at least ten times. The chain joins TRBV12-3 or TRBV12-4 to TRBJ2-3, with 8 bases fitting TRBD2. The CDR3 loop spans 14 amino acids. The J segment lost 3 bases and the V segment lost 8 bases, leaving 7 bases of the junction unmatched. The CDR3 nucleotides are TGTGCCAGCGGCCCGGGGGGGTTGACAGATACGCAGTATTTT. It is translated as CASGPGGLTDTQYF.

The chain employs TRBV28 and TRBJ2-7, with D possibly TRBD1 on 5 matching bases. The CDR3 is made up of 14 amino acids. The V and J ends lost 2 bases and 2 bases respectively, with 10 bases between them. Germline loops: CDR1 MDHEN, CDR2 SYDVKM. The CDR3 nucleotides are TGTGCCAGCAGTTTACACAGGAGCCCCTACGAGCAGTACTTC. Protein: CASSLHRSPYEQYF.

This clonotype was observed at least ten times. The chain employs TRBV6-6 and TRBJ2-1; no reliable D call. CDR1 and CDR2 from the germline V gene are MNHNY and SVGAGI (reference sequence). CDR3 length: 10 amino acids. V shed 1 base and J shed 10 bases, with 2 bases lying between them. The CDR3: CASSYWEQFF. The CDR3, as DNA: TGTGCCAGCAGTTACTGGGAGCAGTTCTTC.

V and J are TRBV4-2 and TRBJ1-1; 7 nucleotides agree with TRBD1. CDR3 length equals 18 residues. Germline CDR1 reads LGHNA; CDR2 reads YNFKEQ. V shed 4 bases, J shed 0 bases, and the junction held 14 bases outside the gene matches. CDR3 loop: CASSLTDRDIPMNTEAFF. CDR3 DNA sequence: TGTGCCAGCAGCCTCACCGACAGGGACATCCCAATGAACACTGAAGCTTTCTTT.

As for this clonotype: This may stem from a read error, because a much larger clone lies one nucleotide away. CDR3 nucleotide sequence: TGCAGCGTAGAAGGGGACAGGGCTCGAGCTTTCTTT. This translates into CSVEGDRARAFF. The chain combines TRBV29-1 with TRBJ1-1; 9 bases match TRBD1. Looked up from germline, CDR1 is SQVTM and CDR2 is ANQGSEA. This CDR3 spans 12 amino acids.

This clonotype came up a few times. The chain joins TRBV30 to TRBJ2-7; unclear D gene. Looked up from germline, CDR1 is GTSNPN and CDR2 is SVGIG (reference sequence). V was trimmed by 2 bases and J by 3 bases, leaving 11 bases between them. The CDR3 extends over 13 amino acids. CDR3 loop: CAWSRQTDYEQYF. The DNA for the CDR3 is TGTGCCTGGAGTAGACAAACCGACTACGAGCAGTACTTC. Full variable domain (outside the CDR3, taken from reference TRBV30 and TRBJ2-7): SQTIHQWPATLVQPVGSPLSLECTVEGTSNPNLYWYRQAAGRGLQLLFYSVGIGQISSEVPQNLSASRPQDRQFILSSKKLLLSDSGFYLCAWSRQTDYEQYFGPGTRLTVT.

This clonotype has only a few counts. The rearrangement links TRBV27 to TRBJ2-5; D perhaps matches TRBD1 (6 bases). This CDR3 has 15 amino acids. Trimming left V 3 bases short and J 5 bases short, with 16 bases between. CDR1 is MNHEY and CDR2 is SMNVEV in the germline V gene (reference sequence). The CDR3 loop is CASSFGRQATETQYF. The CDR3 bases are TGTGCCAGCAGTTTCGGCCGACAGGCCACTGAGACCCAGTACTTC.

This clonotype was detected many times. CDR3 loop: CASSLEASGNTGELFF. The CDR3 region has the DNA TGCGCCAGCAGCTTGGAGGCTAGCGGGAACACCGGGGAGCTGTTTTTT. The chain couples TRBV5-1 to TRBJ2-2; 7 nucleotides align to TRBD2. Germline CDR1 and CDR2: SGHRS and YFSETQ. The CDR3 contains 16 residues. After removal of 0 bases from V and 1 base from J, the junction contained 3 bases not matched to a gene.

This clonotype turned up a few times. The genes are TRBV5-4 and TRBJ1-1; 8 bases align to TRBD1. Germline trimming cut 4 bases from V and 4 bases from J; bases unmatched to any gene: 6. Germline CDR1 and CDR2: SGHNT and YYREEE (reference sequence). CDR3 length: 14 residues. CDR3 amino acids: CASSPPDRGTEAFF. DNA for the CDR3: TGTGCCAGCAGCCCGCCCGACAGGGGCACTGAAGCTTTCTTT.